This T cell receptor (beta chain) was identified in a study of Graves' ophthalmopathy and Graves' hyperthyroidism. As for the study in general: Ahead of any treatment, peripheral blood was obtained at the initial diagnosis. Study-level results: Among expanded thyroid clonotypes above 0.001 frequency, most also occurred in blood.

From RNA, the CDR3 regions of TCR beta chains were amplified and sequenced. Second-round multiplex PCR came after a first-round RT-PCR that employed HTBI primers. MiXCR was run by TCRdb on the multiplex PCR reads, yielding one entry per CDR3 protein. The repertoire includes hundreds of thousands of distinct CDR3 sequences, over 40% of them detected once, and 3% to 3.5% sits in the top ten. To note about this clonotype: Its specificity is not known. A much larger clone lies one base from this, so it may be a read error.

Germline-derived CDR1 and CDR2 are SGHRS and YFSETQ. Deletions cut 2 bases from V and 6 bases from J, with 15 bases between. The CDR3 runs to 15 residues. Sequenced sample: peripheral blood. J is TRBJ1-5 and V is TRBV5-1, with unresolved D. The TCR originated in an adult man with Graves' ophthalmopathy. The CDR3 sequence is CASSLTDGEGQPQHF. The CDR3 DNA sequence: TGCGCCAGCAGCTTAACCGACGGCGAGGGTCAGCCCCAGCATTTT. The entire variable domain, with the rest obtained from reference TRBV5-1 and TRBJ1-5, is as follows: KAGVTQTPRYLIKTRGQQVTLSCSPISGHRSVSWYQQTPGQGLQFLFEYFSETQRNKGNFPGRFSGRQFSNSRSEMNVSTLELGDSALYLCASSLTDGEGQPQHFGDGTRLSIL.